The next 24 T cell receptor beta chains were all read from a single sample in a study of T cells after yellow fever vaccination (dated by TCRdb to 2018 to 2020). Library construction relied on 5' RACE. Instrument used: Illumina NovaSeq 6000. In-frame beta chains were kept once TCRdb had trimmed the public reads at Q25 with fastp and called clones with MiXCR. Each record represents a unique CDR3 protein, reported with the most common genes and DNA among its rows. Recorded for this sample are around 320,000 distinct CDR3 sequences; around 4.5% of them occurred a single time. Of the sample, approximately 19% falls within the top ten clones. In the paper's terms, the treatment or condition label means: live attenuated yellow fever vaccine strain. The sample consisted of PBMCs, taken 15 days after the yellow fever booster vaccination. These TCRs come from a young man who received the YFV17D yellow fever vaccine.

This clonotype appeared many times. The chain joins TRBV7-9 to TRBJ1-2, with D perhaps matching TRBD1 (5 bases). CDR3 size: 12 residues. CDR1 and CDR2 (germline): SEHNR, FQNEAQ (reference sequence). The ends were cut back, 4 bases at V and 6 bases at J, with 9 bases in the middle. This CDR3 is CASSYEGHGYTF. The CDR3 nucleotides read TGTGCCAGCAGCTACGAGGGGCATGGCTACACCTTC.

The sample holds a few counts of this clonotype. The J gene is TRBJ1-1, the V gene TRBV12-3 or TRBV12-4; D gene uncertain. The CDR3 runs to 10 residues. Between the trimmed V and J ends, which lost 7 bases and 4 bases, there was a span of 4 bases. CDR3 residues: CASMATEAFF. DNA of the CDR3: TGTGCCAGCATGGCCACTGAAGCTTTCTTT.

V and J are TRBV3-1 and TRBJ2-5; 10 bases are a match to TRBD2. This CDR3 has 18 residues. After removal of 0 bases from V and 5 bases from J, the junction contained 12 bases not matched to a gene. Looked up from germline, CDR1 is LGHDT and CDR2 is YNNKEL (reference sequence). CDR3 coding DNA: TGTGCCAGCAGCCAAGAAGGAGGCCAGCGGGGGGGCCAGGAGACCCAGTACTTC. The encoded protein is CASSQEGGQRGGQETQYF.

The sample holds many counts of this clonotype. The gene calls are TRBV4-2 and TRBJ2-2; D unresolved. The V gene's germline CDR1 is LGHNA and CDR2 YNFKEQ. V dropped 0 bases and J dropped 6 bases, with 5 bases sitting between them. There are 13 residues in the CDR3. CDR3 region: CASSQEAAGELFF. Written as DNA, the CDR3 is TGTGCCAGCAGCCAAGAGGCCGCCGGGGAGCTGTTTTTT.

This clonotype has a handful of counts. This sequence joins TRBV15 and TRBJ1-4; TRBD1 is a possible D gene (5 bases). Germline-derived CDR1 and CDR2 are LNHNV and YYDKDF (reference sequence). V was trimmed by 3 bases and J by 4 bases, leaving 15 bases between them. The CDR3 totals 16 residues. The CDR3 nucleotides are TGTGCCACCAGCAGGGGGGTTTCGGGGGATAATGAAAAACTGTTTTTT. Its translation is CATSRGVSGDNEKLFF.

This clonotype has more than one count but fewer than ten. The gene calls are TRBV4-2 and TRBJ2-3, with TRBD2 as a possible D gene (6 bases). Germline values: CDR1 LGHNA, CDR2 YNFKEQ. The CDR3 totals 13 residues. V was cut by 0 bases and J by 9 bases, with 10 bases left in between. CDR3 coding DNA: TGTGCCAGCAGCCAAGATGCGGCGGGAACGCAGTATTTT. Encoded protein: CASSQDAAGTQYF.

This clonotype was seen at least ten times. V and J are TRBV5-1 and TRBJ2-5, with 10 bases matching TRBD1. From germline, CDR1 is SGHRS and CDR2 YFSETQ. The CDR3 loop spans 14 amino acids. The junction had 10 bases not matched to a gene; V was cut back by 6 bases and J by 8 bases. This CDR3 reads CASKEPGQGFTQYF. Here the CDR3 DNA reads TGCGCCAGCAAAGAACCGGGACAGGGGTTTACCCAGTACTTC.

This clonotype occurred many times. The gene calls are TRBV4-3 and TRBJ2-1; 11 positions match TRBD2. There are 15 residues in the CDR3. In germline, CDR1 is LGHNA, CDR2 YSLEER. The trim removed 2 bases at V and 9 bases at J, leaving 6 bases unmatched. The CDR3 spells CASSQSSGGAGEQFF. The DNA for the CDR3 is TGCGCCAGCAGCCAAAGTAGCGGGGGGGCCGGTGAGCAGTTCTTC.

The chain couples TRBV5-4 to TRBJ2-3; no firm D call. The V gene's germline CDR1 is SGHNT and CDR2 YYREEE (reference sequence). V gave up 4 bases and J gave up 6 bases, with 18 bases separating them. This CDR3 has 15 amino acids. The CDR3 protein is CASSAPSTFGDTQYF. DNA of the CDR3: TGTGCCAGCAGCGCGCCCAGTACCTTCGGGGATACGCAGTATTTT.

This clonotype was found a few times. This chain connects TRBV11-2 to TRBJ2-7, with D uncertain. V was clipped by 5 bases and J by 6 bases, with 14 bases between them. This CDR3 contains 13 residues. Germline V gene sequence: CDR1 SGHAT, CDR2 FQNNGV. CDR3: CASSITPDSEQYV. The CDR3, as DNA: TGTGCCAGCAGCATAACCCCAGATTCCGAGCAGTACGTC.

This clonotype was counted many times. This sequence joins TRBV4-3 and TRBJ1-1, with 7 bases identical to TRBD1. The V gene end was trimmed by 3 bases and the J gene end by 6 bases; junction bases not matched to a gene: 10. Germline V gives CDR1 LGHNA, CDR2 YSLEER. CDR3 length: 15 residues. CDR3 loop: CASSHRQGVVAEAFF. CDR3 coding DNA: TGCGCCAGCAGCCATCGACAGGGAGTAGTAGCTGAAGCTTTCTTT.

The chain couples TRBV7-2 to TRBJ1-1, with 8 bases identical to TRBD1. Unmatched junction bases numbered 9, after V lost 5 bases and J lost 10 bases. Germline V gene lookup returns CDR1 SGHTA and CDR2 FQGNSA. This CDR3 has 13 amino acids. The CDR3 coding sequence is TGTGCCAGCAGCCGCAATCTCGACAGGGGAGCTTTCTTT. Translation: CASSRNLDRGAFF.

This clonotype appeared many times. The genes are TRBV20-1 and TRBJ1-5; TRBD1 might be the D (6 bases). The germline V and J ends were trimmed by 5 bases and 1 base, with 18 bases remaining between them. Per germline, CDR1 DFQATT and CDR2 SNEGSKA (reference sequence). This CDR3 has 16 residues. The CDR3 spells CSAGTDRGFSNQPQHF. CDR3 DNA sequence: TGCAGTGCTGGTACGGACAGAGGGTTCAGCAATCAGCCCCAGCATTTT.

This CDR3 is CASASGGATFYNEQFF. The CDR3 nucleotides are TGTGCCAGCGCGAGCGGGGGGGCCACCTTTTACAATGAGCAGTTCTTC. This sequence joins TRBV25-1 and TRBJ2-1; 10 nucleotides align to TRBD2. After removal of 8 bases from V and 4 bases from J, the junction contained 11 bases not matched to a gene. CDR1 MGHDK and CDR2 SYGVNS come from the germline V gene. The CDR3 length is 16 residues.

This clonotype has a handful of counts. The rearrangement joins TRBV27 to TRBJ1-2; 7 bases are shared with TRBD1. The junction had 9 bases not matched to a gene; V was cut back by 6 bases and J by 5 bases. The CDR3 is 14 amino acids. From germline, CDR1 is MNHEY and CDR2 SMNVEV (reference sequence). This CDR3 is CASSLGTDPYGYTF. The CDR3 nucleotides read TGTGCCAGCAGCCTGGGGACAGACCCTTATGGCTACACCTTC.

This clonotype has ten or more counts. The chain links TRBV30 to TRBJ1-1, with D perhaps matching TRBD1 (6 bases). The CDR3 runs to 14 residues. The germline V gene encodes CDR1 GTSNPN and CDR2 SVGIG (reference sequence). V was clipped by 0 bases and J by 0 bases, with 8 bases between them. CDR3 in DNA: TGTGCCTGGAGTGTACAGGGTCTGAACACTGAAGCTTTCTTT. Translated, it gives CAWSVQGLNTEAFF. The whole variable domain, remainder taken from reference TRBV30 and TRBJ1-1, is SQTIHQWPATLVQPVGSPLSLECTVEGTSNPNLYWYRQAAGRGLQLLFYSVGIGQISSEVPQNLSASRPQDRQFILSSKKLLLSDSGFYLCAWSVQGLNTEAFFGQGTRLTVV.

The chain is built from TRBV20-1 and TRBJ1-2; D not resolved. CDR1 DFQATT and CDR2 SNEGSKA come from the germline V gene (reference sequence). Trimming stripped 5 bases from V and 0 bases from J, with 13 bases between. CDR3 size: 14 residues. The CDR3 reads CSAVKQASNYGYTF. The DNA of the CDR3 is TGCAGTGCTGTCAAGCAGGCATCTAACTATGGCTACACCTTC.

This clonotype was recorded at least ten times. This chain joins TRBV5-6 and TRBJ1-6; D is ambiguous. Trimming shortened V by 0 bases and J by 0 bases, and 7 bases separated the two germline ends. Germline V gene sequence: CDR1 SGHDT, CDR2 YYEEEE. CDR3 length: 16 residues. The CDR3 is CASSLVVSSYNSPLHF. The CDR3 region has the DNA TGTGCCAGCAGCTTGGTGGTCAGCTCCTATAATTCACCCCTCCACTTT.

The chain uses TRBV18 and TRBJ1-5, with a possible D match to TRBD1 (5 bases). Germline assignment: CDR1 KGHSH and CDR2 LQKENI. With 1 base removed from V and 2 bases from J, the gap between germline ends came to 12 bases. The CDR3 extends over 16 amino acids. Here the CDR3 reads CASSPLGQGGNQPQHF. DNA of the CDR3: TGTGCCAGCTCACCACTAGGGCAAGGGGGCAATCAGCCCCAGCATTTT.

As concerns this clonotype: At one end the junction does not follow the germline gene, possibly because of a read error. J is TRBJ2-7 and V is TRBV20-1; tentatively, D is TRBD1 or TRBD2 (6 bases each). The CDR3 has 16 amino acids. Germline lookup yields CDR1 DFQATT and CDR2 SNEGSKA (reference sequence). The CDR3 loop is CSAKNHATSEGGERYF. DNA for the CDR3: TGCAGTGCTAAAAATCACGCGACGTCCGAGGGGGGTGAGCGGTACTTC.

This clonotype appeared a few times. The genes are TRBV7-9 and TRBJ1-1; 7 nucleotides agree with TRBD1. CDR1 is SEHNR, CDR2 FQNEAQ, per germline (reference sequence). J lost 1 base, V lost 4 bases, and 6 bases had no gene match. The CDR3 runs to 15 residues. In nucleotides, the CDR3 is TGTGCCAGCAGCTCGCAGAGACAGGGGAACACTGAAGCTTTCTTT. Translation gives CASSSQRQGNTEAFF.

This clonotype was recorded at least ten times. The gene calls are TRBV12-3 or TRBV12-4 and TRBJ1-1; a possible D gene is TRBD1 (5 bases). V was cut by 3 bases and J by 5 bases, with 7 bases left in between. The length of the CDR3 is 12 residues. CDR3 coding DNA: TGTGCCAGCAGTTTTTGGGGGACTGAAGCTTTCTTT. This sequence encodes CASSFWGTEAFF.

This chain joins TRBV12-3 or TRBV12-4 and TRBJ2-1; tentative D call: TRBD2 (5 bases). The CDR3 is made up of 15 amino acids. V dropped 5 bases and J dropped 6 bases, with 17 bases sitting between them. Here the CDR3 reads CASSLRGSRANEQFF. The CDR3 DNA sequence: TGTGCCAGCAGTCTTCGGGGTTCGAGGGCCAATGAGCAGTTCTTC.

This clonotype was seen many times. The rearrangement joins TRBV20-1 to TRBJ2-5; 11 bases map to TRBD2. The CDR3 sequence is 15 residues long. V lost 6 bases to trimming and J lost 4 bases; unmatched junction nucleotides: 10. Germline values: CDR1 DFQATT, CDR2 SNEGSKA (reference sequence). The CDR3 protein is CSAMPLLAGGETQYF. In DNA, the CDR3 is TGCAGTGCGATGCCTCTTCTAGCGGGGGGAGAGACCCAGTACTTC.